The rows below give T cell receptor beta chains drawn from one sample of a study of T cells after yellow fever vaccination. TCRdb itself ran the 5' RACE reads through MiXCR, one entry per CDR3 protein. The table has about 350,000 distinct CDR3 sequences, around a tenth seen once. The sequenced sample was PBMCs, obtained on the day of the first yellow fever vaccination. These receptors all stem from a young man who received the YFV17D yellow fever vaccine. CDR3s include the opening cysteine and the closing phenylalanine or tryptophan. Fields, in order: D gene, V gene, CDR3 protein. The D gene is left open where the match is weak.

>-|TRBV11-2
CASSSQVANTGELFF
>TRBD1|TRBV5-1
CASSPGGTGSGELFF
>TRBD1|TRBV2
CASKDRVGGNQPQHF
>-|TRBV11-2
CASSLDVGNTGELFF
>-|TRBV9
CASSVADGTSQYF
>-|TRBV7-2
CASSQQRGTEAFF
>TRBD1|TRBV5-1
CASSFLDDRGKTQYF
>-|TRBV29-1
CSVGTGSLYTQYF
>-|TRBV5-5
CASSPGLEQFF
>-|TRBV6-1
CASSRPPSENSPLHF
>-|TRBV18
CASSPYFRAEAFF
>TRBD1|TRBV10-3
CAIRGDRDTQYF
>-|TRBV25-1
CASSDLSIRYQETQYF
>-|TRBV4-2
CASSQTLFREQGDF
>TRBD1|TRBV12-3/TRBV12-4
CASSLGTGWNQPQHF
>TRBD1|TRBV14
CASSPGTGSPDTQYF
>-|TRBV30
CAWSSQGDAPVGYGYTF
>-|TRBV24-1
CATSEGWTGELFF
>-|TRBV7-3
CASSFASTSTDTQYF
>-|TRBV10-3
CAISESSVINTGELFF
>TRBD1|TRBV19
CASLTGGRGEQFF
>-|TRBV5-1
CASSLALGPGTDTQYF
>TRBD1|TRBV20-1
CSALWTGSEAFF
>-|TRBV7-2
CASNQGGRGVKNIQYF
>-|TRBV30
CAGETGRRRYGYTF
>-|TRBV20-1
CSARLRGWEAFF
>-|TRBV11-3
CASSLQSQGRGDTQYF
>-|TRBV7-3
CASSLGAGFGANVLTF
>-|TRBV6-1
CASSPPRAQETQYF
>TRBD1|TRBV7-2
CASSNNRDSYEQYF
>-|TRBV4-3
CASSQVAGTVATNEKLFF
>TRBD1|TRBV7-9
CASSSDRGPRDTQYF
>-|TRBV5-1
CASSLVTDRDEQYF
>-|TRBV28
CASAFPGETQYF
>-|TRBV13
CASSLRSRDTQYF
>TRBD1|TRBV24-1
CATSGTGQFNYGYTF
>-|TRBV4-1
CASSQQGTPSTDTQYF
>-|TRBV5-1
CASGLGTRGEQFF
>TRBD2|TRBV20-1
CSARARLATASYEQYF
>-|TRBV20-1
CSASRSGANPQETQYF